The 18 T cell receptor beta chains reported below all come from one sample, sequenced in a study of response to subunit inactivated influenza vaccine. TCRdb fed the RT-PCR reads into MiXCR, producing one record per CDR3 protein. The table includes about 780,000 distinct CDR3 sequences, 15% to 20% detected once. This specimen was PBMCs from blood, taken around 5 days after vaccination. All receptors derive from a man aged 50 to 59 who received an inactivated influenza vaccine.

In its sample, this clonotype was seen many times. The chain has TRBV27 and TRBJ2-7; TRBD2 might be the D (5 bases). The CDR3 is 15 amino acids. Germline V gene data show CDR1 as MNHEY and CDR2 as SMNVEV (reference sequence). Trimming left V 3 bases short and J 2 bases short, with 14 bases between. CDR3 nucleotides: TGTGCCAGCAGTTTGGGCGGGCCTGGACCCTACGAGCAGTACTTC. Protein sequence: CASSLGGPGPYEQYF.

This chain connects TRBV5-4 to TRBJ2-7; the match to TRBD1 covers 8 bases. V was clipped by 4 bases and J by 6 bases; unmatched bases: 6. Germline V lookup: CDR1 SGHNT, CDR2 YYREEE (reference sequence). The CDR3 runs 13 residues. The CDR3 spells CASSRQGAVEQYF. DNA of the CDR3: TGTGCCAGCAGCCGTCAGGGGGCGGTCGAGCAGTACTTC. The variable domain in full, completed from reference TRBV5-4 and TRBJ2-7, reads ETGVTQSPTHLIKTRGQQVTLRCSSQSGHNTVSWYQQALGQGPQFIFQYYREEENGRGNFPPRFSGLQFPNYSSELNVNALELDDSALYLCASSRQGAVEQYFGPGTRLTVT.

The V gene is TRBV29-1, the J gene TRBJ2-7; TRBD2 aligns across 12 bases. In germline, CDR1 is SQVTM, CDR2 ANQGSEA. The CDR3 covers 15 residues. CDR3 DNA sequence: TGCAGATGGGCTAGCGGGAGGGCTTCCCCCTACGAGCAGTACTTC. This gives the protein CRWASGRASPYEQYF.

The chain is built from TRBV12-3 or TRBV12-4 and TRBJ1-1, with 7 positions matching TRBD1. The CDR3 spans 14 residues. The junction had 8 bases not matched to a gene; V was cut back by 5 bases and J by 5 bases. DNA for the CDR3: TGTGCCAGCAGTGTTAGACAGGGTAGGACTGAAGCTTTCTTT. It translates to CASSVRQGRTEAFF.

About this clonotype: One end of the junction fails to match germline, which may point to a read error. The rearrangement joins TRBV12-3 or TRBV12-4 to TRBJ2-7; 7 bases are shared with TRBD1. The CDR3 is made up of 12 amino acids. CDR3 sequence reads: CASGQATYKQYF. DNA for the CDR3: TGTGCCAGCGGACAGGCAACCTACAAGCAGTACTTC.

This clonotype was counted between two and nine times. The conserved phenylalanine or tryptophan normally closing the CDR3 is absent here, so this likely arose from a read error. V and J are TRBV5-6 and TRBJ1-1; no clear D gene. Germline-derived CDR1 and CDR2 are SGHDT and YYEEEE. The CDR3 has 11 residues. Trimming stripped 0 bases from V and 7 bases from J, with 4 bases between. CDR3: CASSLDFEAFL. DNA of the CDR3: TGTGCCAGCAGCTTGGACTTTGAAGCTTTCTTG.

The V call is TRBV11-2, the J call TRBJ2-5; D perhaps matches TRBD1 (5 bases). The CDR3 runs 18 residues. V shed 5 bases and J shed 4 bases, with 26 bases lying between them. CDR1 and CDR2 (germline): SGHAT, FQNNGV. The CDR3 here is CASSPGRATPQGVETQYF. The DNA of the CDR3 is TGTGCCAGCAGCCCAGGCAGGGCGACGCCCCAGGGCGTAGAGACCCAGTACTTC. Drawing the rest from reference TRBV11-2 and TRBJ2-5, the complete variable domain is EAGVAQSPRYKIIEKRQSVAFWCNPISGHATLYWYQQILGQGPKLLIQFQNNGVVDDSQLPKDRFSAERLKGVDSTLKIQPAKLEDSAVYLCASSPGRATPQGVETQYFGPGTRLLVL.

This clonotype came up a few times. The chain is built from TRBV5-1 and TRBJ2-5; 10 positions match TRBD1. V trimming: 4 bases; J trimming: 5 bases; junction bases outside the gene matches: 5. Looked up from germline, CDR1 is SGHRS and CDR2 is YFSETQ. This CDR3 spans 14 amino acids. CDR3: CASSQDRGHETQYF. The CDR3 bases are TGCGCCAGCAGCCAAGACAGGGGGCATGAGACCCAGTACTTC.

Written as DNA, the CDR3 is TGCGCCAGCAGCCGACAGGCCACAGATACGCAGTATTTT. The encoded protein is CASSRQATDTQYF. The V call is TRBV4-3, the J call TRBJ2-3; a weak D match, TRBD1 (6 bases). V lost 4 bases and J lost 2, with 7 bases in between. Per germline, CDR1 LGHNA and CDR2 YSLEER. This CDR3 contains 13 residues.

This clonotype showed up many times. This chain uses TRBV10-3 with TRBJ1-2; 11 nucleotides align to TRBD1. This CDR3 contains 12 residues. CDR1 is ENHRY, CDR2 SYGVKD, per germline. The V gene end was trimmed by 10 bases and the J gene end by 7 bases; junction bases not matched to a gene: 5. The DNA for the CDR3 is TGTGCCACCAGGACAGGGGGCGTTGGCTACACCTTC. This translates into CATRTGGVGYTF.

The V gene is TRBV28, the J gene TRBJ2-6; TRBD1 aligns across 7 bases. The CDR3 loop spans 13 amino acids. With 6 bases clipped from V and 9 bases from J, the junction kept 5 bases outside the gene matches. CDR1 MDHEN and CDR2 SYDVKM come from the germline V gene. DNA for the CDR3: TGTGCCAGCAGCCCGGACAGGCACAACGTCCTGACTTTC. Translation gives CASSPDRHNVLTF.

In its sample, this clonotype was seen a few times. J is TRBJ2-3 and V is TRBV7-2; D is unclear. CDR3 length: 15 amino acids. Germline lookup yields CDR1 SGHTA and CDR2 FQGNSA. V lost 3 bases to trimming and J lost 2 bases, with 12 bases between them. This chain's CDR3 is CASSLPVSITDTQYF. DNA of the CDR3: TGTGCCAGCAGCTTGCCGGTTTCAATCACAGATACGCAGTATTTT.

The chain carries TRBV2 and TRBJ2-5; 7 bases agree with TRBD1. From germline, CDR1 is SNHLY and CDR2 FYNNEI. This CDR3 has 16 residues. Trimming at V came to 4 bases and at J to 5 bases, leaving 13 bases not matched to a gene. CDR3 protein: CASSGTGERVLETQYF. DNA for the CDR3: TGTGCCAGCAGTGGCACAGGGGAAAGGGTCTTGGAGACCCAGTACTTC.

The sample holds many counts of this clonotype. V usage is TRBV20-1 and J usage is TRBJ2-1; 8 positions match TRBD2. Germline CDR1 is DFQATT and CDR2 is SNEGSKA (reference sequence). With V trimmed by 1 base and J by 4 bases, 6 bases remained unmatched. The CDR3 totals 15 residues. The CDR3 nucleotides read TGCAGTGCTAGAGTAGGGACTAGGATTTACAATGAGCAGTTCTTC. It codes for CSARVGTRIYNEQFF.

This clonotype was recorded many times. V is TRBV12-3 or TRBV12-4 and J is TRBJ2-5; D is unclear. The V gene lost 4 bases and the J gene lost 0 bases, with 6 bases spanning the gap. The CDR3 length is 13 residues. The CDR3 DNA sequence: TGTGCCAGCAGTTCGGCGTACCAAGAGACCCAGTACTTC. It is translated as CASSSAYQETQYF.

In its sample, this clonotype was seen many times. The chain combines TRBV21-1 with TRBJ1-5; TRBD1, the table's D call, lacks a check against the DNA. TRBV21-1 counts as a pseudogene. The CDR3 has 16 residues. CDR3 DNA sequence: TGTGCCAGCAGCAAAGAGAGGACGGGAAGCAATCAGCCCCAGCATTTT. This gives the protein CASSKERTGSNQPQHF.

V gene TRBV3-1 combines with J gene TRBJ2-7, with TRBD2 matching over 13 bases. The CDR3 consists of 15 residues. Germline V gives CDR1 LGHDT, CDR2 YNNKEL (reference sequence). Trimming took 3 bases from V and 2 from J; bases not matched to a gene: 1. DNA of the CDR3: TGTGCCAGCAGCCATACTAGCGGGAGGGCCTACGAGCAGTACTTC. Its translation: CASSHTSGRAYEQYF.

In its sample, this clonotype was seen many times. The genes are TRBV20-1 and TRBJ2-3, with 8 bases lining up with TRBD2. Per the germline V gene, CDR1 is DFQATT and CDR2 is SNEGSKA (reference sequence). V lost 4 bases to trimming and J lost 3 bases; unmatched junction nucleotides: 6. The length of the CDR3 is 14 residues. CDR3: CSATSGGSTDTQYF. The DNA for the CDR3 is TGCAGTGCTACCAGCGGGGGATCAACAGATACGCAGTATTTT.